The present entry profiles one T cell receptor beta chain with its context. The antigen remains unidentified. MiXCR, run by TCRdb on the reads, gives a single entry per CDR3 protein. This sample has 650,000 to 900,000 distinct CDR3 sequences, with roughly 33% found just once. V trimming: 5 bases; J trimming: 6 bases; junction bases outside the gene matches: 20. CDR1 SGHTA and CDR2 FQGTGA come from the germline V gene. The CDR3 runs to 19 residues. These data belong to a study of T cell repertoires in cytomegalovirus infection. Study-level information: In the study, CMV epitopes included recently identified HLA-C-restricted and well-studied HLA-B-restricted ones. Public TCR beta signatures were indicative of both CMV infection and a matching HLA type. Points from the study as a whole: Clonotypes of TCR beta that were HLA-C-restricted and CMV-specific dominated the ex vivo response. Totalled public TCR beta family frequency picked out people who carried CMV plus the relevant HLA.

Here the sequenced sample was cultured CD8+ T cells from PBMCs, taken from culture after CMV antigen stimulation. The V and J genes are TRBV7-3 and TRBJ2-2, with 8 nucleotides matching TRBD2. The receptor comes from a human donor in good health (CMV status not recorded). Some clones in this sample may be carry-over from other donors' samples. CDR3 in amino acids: CASSQTPGLGAWWSGELFF. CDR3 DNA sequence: TGTGCCAGCAGCCAAACTCCGGGACTAGGGGCCTGGTGGTCCGGGGAGCTGTTTTTT.